Shown below are 31 T cell receptor beta chains from a single sample sequenced in a study of low-dose radiotherapy and immunotherapy resistance in tumors. TRAV and TRBV primers primed cDNA for both TCRalpha and TCRbeta. TCR amplification involved around 22 PCR cycles with a constant-region primer and V-primer adapter. TCRdb re-called the reads with MiXCR, one entry per CDR3 protein. This table has around 80,000 distinct CDR3 sequences, 15% to 20% appearing once. Stated time point: after trial treatment. Treatment of the sample: LDRT plus nivolumab, ipilimumab, low-dose cyclophosphamide and aspirin (RACIN trial). The specimen comprised PBMCs, sampled after low-dose radiotherapy plus immunotherapy. The receptors originated from a male donor with prostate cancer.

This clonotype was counted many times. J is TRBJ2-3 and V is TRBV6-2 or TRBV6-3; maybe TRBD2 (6 bases). The CDR3 consists of 16 residues. Germline V gene sequence: CDR1 MNHEY, CDR2 SVGEGT. V was pared by 5 bases and J by 3 bases, with 18 bases between. CDR3 nucleotide sequence: TGTGCCAGCAGTACCCGCCGTGCCGGGAGTACAGATACGCAGTATTTT. Its translation is CASSTRRAGSTDTQYF.

This clonotype was seen at least ten times. CDR3 sequence (DNA): TGCGCCAGCAGCCGCGTGAATACCGGGACAGTTATTGAGCAGTTCTTC. This encodes CASSRVNTGTVIEQFF. The V gene is TRBV5-1, the J gene TRBJ2-1; 7 bases map to TRBD1. Germline CDR1 is SGHRS and CDR2 is YFSETQ. This CDR3 contains 16 residues. With 4 bases clipped from V and 9 bases from J, the junction kept 16 bases outside the gene matches.

This clonotype has a count of ten or more. The chain employs TRBV29-1 and TRBJ1-2, with D perhaps matching TRBD1 (6 bases). Trimming took 4 bases from V and 2 from J, leaving 8 bases between them. CDR3 size: 12 residues. Germline lookup yields CDR1 SQVTM and CDR2 ANQGSEA. CDR3 nucleotide sequence: TGCAGCGTTGGAGGGGGGAACTATGGCTACACCTTC. Residues: CSVGGGNYGYTF.

Concerning this clonotype itself: A far larger clone differs by one base, so this is likely a read error. This sequence joins TRBV29-1 and TRBJ2-7, with D possibly matching TRBD2 (5 bases). The CDR3 spans 14 residues. The V and J ends lost 4 bases and 7 bases respectively, with 20 bases between them. The germline V gene encodes CDR1 SQVTM and CDR2 ANQGSEA. In nucleotides, the CDR3 is TGCAGCGTTGGTTCGGGGAGCTCCTACAATGAGCAGTACTTC. Translation: CSVGSGSSYNEQYF.

This clonotype was recorded many times. V gene TRBV10-3 combines with J gene TRBJ1-1; D ambiguous. V lost 3 bases to trimming and J lost 1 base, with 12 bases between them. The CDR3 loop spans 15 amino acids. CDR1 and CDR2 (germline): ENHRY, SYGVKD. This CDR3 reads CAISEFGGGNTEAFF. CDR3 coding DNA: TGTGCCATCAGTGAATTCGGAGGAGGGAACACTGAAGCTTTCTTT.

This clonotype was seen a few times. The chain is built from TRBV12-5 and TRBJ1-2; 7 bases align to TRBD1. Germline loops: CDR1 LGHNT, CDR2 FRNRAP. Trimming removed 2 bases from V and 9 bases from J; junction bases left unmatched: 12. The CDR3 is 15 amino acids. DNA for the CDR3: TGTGCTAGTGGTTTGACTTTCAAGACAGGGACGAGCTACACCTTC. The encoded protein is CASGLTFKTGTSYTF.

This clonotype occurred many times. This chain joins TRBV7-2 and TRBJ2-5, with D possibly TRBD2 on 7 matching bases. The CDR3 runs 18 residues. The germline V gene encodes CDR1 SGHTA and CDR2 FQGNSA. V lost 5 bases and J 0 bases, leaving 22 bases between the germline ends. For the CDR3, the DNA is TGTGCCAGCAGCCTAGGCCTTTCGGGGGGCGCGTACCAAGAGACCCAGTACTTC. Its protein is CASSLGLSGGAYQETQYF.

This clonotype was detected ten times or more. V and J are TRBV2 and TRBJ2-1; TRBD2 matches at 10 bases. The length of the CDR3 is 21 residues. Germline CDR1 is SNHLY and CDR2 is FYNNEI. The V and J ends lost 2 bases and 0 bases, in that order; junction bases with no gene match: 16. The DNA of the CDR3 is TGTGCCAGCAGTGAAAGAGCCCCCGGGACTAGCGCGAGAACCTCCTACAATGAGCAGTTCTTC. It codes for CASSERAPGTSARTSYNEQFF.

The chain joins TRBV5-1 to TRBJ1-2; D might be TRBD1 (6 bases). Trimming cost V 0 bases and J 9 bases, with 9 bases left between them. Germline CDR1 SGHRS, CDR2 YFSETQ. The CDR3 has 12 residues. In DNA, the CDR3 is TGCGCCAGCAGCTTGGATGGGACACGCTACACCTTC. Translating gives CASSLDGTRYTF.

The chain has TRBV10-3 and TRBJ2-6, with 12 bases lining up with TRBD1. The ends lost 6 bases at V and 3 bases at J; junction bases unmatched: 6. CDR1 and CDR2 (germline): ENHRY, SYGVKD. This CDR3 is 17 amino acids long. CDR3 DNA: TGTGCCATCAGAGCCGGGACAGGGGGCGATGGGGCCAACGTCCTGACTTTC. The encoded protein is CAIRAGTGGDGANVLTF.

This clonotype was detected many times. This chain connects TRBV6-1 to TRBJ1-1; no clear D gene. Trimming stripped 4 bases from V and 5 bases from J, with 11 bases between. Per the germline V gene, CDR1 is MNHNS and CDR2 is SASEGT. This CDR3 has 13 residues. The CDR3 DNA follows: TGTGCCAGCAGTGCCCAGATCAGAACTGAAGCTTTCTTT. It is translated as CASSAQIRTEAFF.

This clonotype was observed a few times. The chain employs TRBV28 and TRBJ1-4; no definite D call. Trimming took off 5 bases at V and 5 bases at J, with 15 bases between the two ends. From germline, CDR1 is MDHEN and CDR2 SYDVKM. The CDR3 spans 15 residues. The CDR3 sequence: CASSPRPPQNEKLFF. The DNA for the CDR3 is TGTGCCAGCAGTCCCCGACCGCCGCAGAATGAAAAACTGTTTTTT.

This clonotype has ten or more counts. V and J are TRBV6-8 and TRBJ2-1; 10 bases align to TRBD2. This CDR3 is built from 16 residues. CDR1 and CDR2 from the germline V gene are MNHGY and SAAAGT. V dropped 6 bases and J dropped 0; count of bases not matched to a gene: 5. In DNA form, the CDR3 reads TGTGCCAGCAGAATACTAGCGGGGAGCTCCTACAATGAGCAGTTCTTC. Translating gives CASRILAGSSYNEQFF.

Ten or more counts support this clonotype. The chain employs TRBV28 and TRBJ1-2, with D possibly being TRBD1 (5 bases). CDR1 is MDHEN, CDR2 SYDVKM, per germline. The ends were cut back, 2 bases at V and 4 bases at J, with 17 bases in the middle. CDR3 size: 16 residues. Written as DNA, the CDR3 is TGTGCCAGCAGTTTAGGGGGGAATAAATATTTCTATGGCTACACCTTC. This gives the protein CASSLGGNKYFYGYTF.

This clonotype was seen repeatedly, ten times or more. The CDR3, as DNA: TGTGCCAGCAGCTTCACAGCTCAAGAGACCCAGTACTTC. This encodes CASSFTAQETQYF. The gene calls are TRBV5-5 and TRBJ2-5; D unclear. Trimming pared 2 bases from V and 2 bases from J, leaving 7 bases between. The germline gives CDR1 SGHKS, CDR2 YYEKEE (reference sequence). CDR3 length equals 13 residues.

This clonotype was seen ten or more times. V is TRBV20-1 and J is TRBJ2-7; 8 positions match TRBD2. This CDR3 contains 12 residues. V lost 8 bases, J lost 0 bases, and 3 bases stayed unmatched. Germline lookup yields CDR1 DFQATT and CDR2 SNEGSKA (reference sequence). CDR3 sequence: CSIRGGSYEQYF. CDR3 coding DNA: TGCAGTATCCGGGGGGGCTCCTACGAGCAGTACTTC.

This clonotype appeared a few times. The DNA is omitted, as the CDR3 cannot be located on it reliably, and the CDR3 follows TCRdb's listing. J is TRBJ2-2 and V is TRBV6-2 or TRBV6-3; TRBD2 is the table's D call and was not checked against the DNA. CDR1 is MNHEY, CDR2 SVGEGT, per germline. The CDR3 spans 15 amino acids, including both terminal residues. This chain's CDR3 is CASVPRSVTRELFFF.

This clonotype was detected ten times or more. The rearrangement links TRBV7-9 to TRBJ2-2; D is ambiguous. The ends were cut back, 0 bases at V and 6 bases at J, with 11 bases in the middle. The germline gives CDR1 SEHNR, CDR2 FQNEAQ (reference sequence). The CDR3 runs to 15 residues. The CDR3 DNA is TGTGCCAGCAGCTTAGCTCCCAACGGAGCCGGGGAGCTGTTTTTT. It yields the protein CASSLAPNGAGELFF. Full variable domain (missing parts from reference TRBV7-9 and TRBJ2-2): DTGVSQNPRHKITKRGQNVTFRCDPISEHNRLYWYRQTLGQGPEFLTYFQNEAQLEKSRLLSDRFSAERPKGSFSTLEIQRTEQGDSAMYLCASSLAPNGAGELFFGEGSRLTVL.

This chain joins TRBV4-3 and TRBJ1-1; D unclear. With 5 bases removed from V and 4 bases from J, the gap between germline ends came to 11 bases. Germline V gene data show CDR1 as LGHNA and CDR2 as YSLEER. The CDR3 extends over 13 amino acids. CDR3 coding DNA: TGCGCCAGCAGCGAGCAGGAGGGCACTGAAGCTTTCTTT. Translation: CASSEQEGTEAFF.

This clonotype was observed at least ten times. CDR3 coding DNA: TGTGCCAGCAGCTTGAGTCCGGCCACCCTGGAGACTGAAGCTTTCTTT. Translation gives CASSLSPATLETEAFF. This chain joins TRBV5-5 and TRBJ1-1; D gene ambiguous. The CDR3 has 16 amino acids. Germline CDR1 is SGHKS and CDR2 is YYEKEE (reference sequence). Trimming left V 1 base short and J 5 bases short, with 18 bases between.

This clonotype was detected many times. The chain joins TRBV11-2 to TRBJ2-4, with TRBD1 identical over 10 bases. Trimming cost V 2 bases and J 7 bases; bases outside gene matches: 5. The germline V gene has CDR1 SGHAT and CDR2 FQNNGV. This CDR3 comprises 15 residues. The CDR3 loop reads CASSLRRDRGNIQYF. The DNA for the CDR3 is TGTGCCAGCAGCTTACGCCGGGACAGGGGCAACATTCAGTACTTC.

The table lists this clonotype with many counts. The rearrangement uses TRBV7-8 and TRBJ2-1; 7 positions match TRBD1. The ends lost 5 bases at V and 5 bases at J; junction bases unmatched: 3. This CDR3 spans 13 amino acids. Germline assignment: CDR1 SGHVS and CDR2 FQNEAQ. CDR3 in amino acids: CASSPGQDNEQFF. The CDR3 DNA reads as TGTGCCAGCAGCCCAGGACAGGACAATGAGCAGTTCTTC.

In this sample, this clonotype turned up many times. The chain links TRBV5-1 to TRBJ2-7; D is perhaps TRBD1 or TRBD2 (5 bases each). This CDR3 has 13 residues. From germline, CDR1 is SGHRS and CDR2 YFSETQ. Trimming cost V 5 bases and J 5 bases, with 14 bases left between them. The CDR3 region has the DNA TGCGCCAGCAGAAGAGGGGCGGTCCACGAGCAGTACTTC. Amino acids: CASRRGAVHEQYF.

In its sample, this clonotype was seen many times. The gene calls are TRBV4-3 and TRBJ2-2; no firm D call. The length of the CDR3 is 13 residues. V lost 0 bases and J 2 bases, leaving 1 base between the germline ends. Per the germline V gene, CDR1 is LGHNA and CDR2 is YSLEER. CDR3 in DNA: TGCGCCAGCAGCCAAGATAACACCGGGGAGCTGTTTTTT. Its translation: CASSQDNTGELFF.

This clonotype was seen many times. The chain joins TRBV28 to TRBJ1-3; no definite D call. Trimming pared 3 bases from V and 3 bases from J, leaving 12 bases between. Germline loops: CDR1 MDHEN, CDR2 SYDVKM. This CDR3 region has 15 residues. The CDR3 protein is CASSFDVGVGNTIYF. The CDR3 bases are TGTGCCAGCAGTTTTGATGTGGGAGTTGGAAACACCATATATTTT.

This clonotype was picked up many times. This rearrangement joins TRBV4-1 to TRBJ2-7, with TRBD2 as a possible D gene (5 bases). This CDR3 region has 15 residues. Germline V gene lookup returns CDR1 MGHRA and CDR2 YSYEKL. V gave up 4 bases and J gave up 9 bases, with 22 bases separating them. In DNA form, the CDR3 reads TGCGCCAGCAGCCCAACCCGGGGAACAACTACGATGCAGTACTTC. This translates into CASSPTRGTTTMQYF.

On this clonotype: With a much larger clone just one base away, this may be a read error. The chain joins TRBV27 to TRBJ2-5; D is possibly TRBD1 (8 bases). Trimming removed 5 bases from V and 9 bases from J, with 16 bases in between. Germline V CDR1 and CDR2: MNHEY, SMNVEV (reference sequence). The CDR3 covers 13 residues. The CDR3 nucleotides are TGTGCCAGCAGTATACAGGGGGGGGAGTCCCAGTACTTC. This sequence encodes CASSIQGGESQYF.

This clonotype was detected many times. The rearrangement uses TRBV7-9 and TRBJ2-3; D is undetermined. Per the germline V gene, CDR1 is SEHNR and CDR2 is FQNEAQ (reference sequence). The CDR3 has 12 residues. The V and J ends lost 5 bases and 11 bases respectively, with 14 bases between them. The CDR3 DNA reads as TGTGCCAGCAGCACTGACCACCTGAAGCAGTATTTT. Translated: CASSTDHLKQYF.

A few counts support this clonotype. CDR3 amino acids: CASSIGTGDNQPQHF. Here the CDR3 DNA reads TGCGCCAGCAGCATAGGGACAGGAGACAATCAGCCCCAGCATTTT. V is TRBV5-1 and J is TRBJ1-5, with 8 bases identical to TRBD1. The CDR3 sequence is 15 residues long. The trim removed 4 bases at V and 3 bases at J, leaving 6 bases unmatched. From germline, CDR1 is SGHRS and CDR2 YFSETQ.

This clonotype was counted many times. The chain joins TRBV6-2 or TRBV6-3 to TRBJ2-1, with D uncertain. The CDR3 loop spans 13 amino acids. Trimming took off 6 bases at V and 7 bases at J, with 13 bases between the two ends. Germline V gene lookup returns CDR1 MNHEY and CDR2 SVGEGT. The CDR3, as DNA: TGTGCCAGCAGGCCTCTTGATGAAAATGAGCAGTTCTTC. It codes for CASRPLDENEQFF.

Many counts were recorded for this clonotype. This rearrangement joins TRBV3-1 to TRBJ1-3, with TRBD1 identical over 9 bases. The germline gives CDR1 LGHDT, CDR2 YNNKEL (reference sequence). This CDR3 comprises 18 residues. V shed 3 bases and J 3 bases; nucleotides not matched to a gene: 12. As DNA, the CDR3 is TGTGCCAGCAGCCACGCGGGACAGGGAGGAGCGCGTGGAAACACCATATATTTT. Its translation is CASSHAGQGGARGNTIYF.